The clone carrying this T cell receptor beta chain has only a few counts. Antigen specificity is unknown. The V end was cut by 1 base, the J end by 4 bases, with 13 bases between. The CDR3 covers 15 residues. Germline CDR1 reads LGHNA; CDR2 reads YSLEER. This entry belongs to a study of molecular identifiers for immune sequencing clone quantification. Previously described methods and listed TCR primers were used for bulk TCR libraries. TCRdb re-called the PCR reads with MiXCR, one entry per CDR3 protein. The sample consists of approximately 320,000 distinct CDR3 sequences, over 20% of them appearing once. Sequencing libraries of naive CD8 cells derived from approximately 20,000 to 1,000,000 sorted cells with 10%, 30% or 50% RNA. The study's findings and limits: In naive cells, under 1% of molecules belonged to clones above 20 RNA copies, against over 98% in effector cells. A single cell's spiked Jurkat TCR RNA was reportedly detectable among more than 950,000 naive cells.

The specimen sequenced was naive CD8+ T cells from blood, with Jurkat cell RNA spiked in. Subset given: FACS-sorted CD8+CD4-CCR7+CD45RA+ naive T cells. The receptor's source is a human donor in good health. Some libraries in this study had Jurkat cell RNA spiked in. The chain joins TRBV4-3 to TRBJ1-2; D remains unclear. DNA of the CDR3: TGCGCCAGCAGCCAAGTGGCGGGGTTGGGCTATGGCTACACCTTC. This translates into CASSQVAGLGYGYTF.